These T cell receptor beta chains were read from a single sample in a study of T cell responses to AZD1222 COVID-19 vaccine. Only in-frame clones appear in the TCRdb table, and some are missing; sequencing was by immunoSEQ multiplex PCR. This sample carries 50,000 to 70,000 clones, more than 80% of them seen once, and the ten largest clones take about 21%. This specimen was peripheral blood, taken on day 0 of MenACWY control vaccination. Receptor source: an adult in good health. The CDR3 runs from the conserved cysteine through the conserved F or W. D genes are given only for firm matches. Clone size is stated in some rows and not others, as once, few, many or a class when expanded.

d_call,clone_size,j_call,v_call,cdr3_nt,cdr3_aa
.,.,TRBJ1-1,TRBV27,TGTGCCAGCAGTTCCCCCCGCGGGGGCAACACTGAAGCTTTCTTT,CASSSPRGGNTEAFF
.,few,TRBJ1-1,TRBV3-1/TRBV3-2,TGTGCCAGCAGCCCCAGGACGACTGAAGCTTTCTTT,CASSPRTTEAFF
.,few,TRBJ2-2,TRBV27,TGTGCCAGCAGTTCCAACACCGGGGAGCTGTTTTTT,CASSSNTGELFF
TRBD1,.,TRBJ1-1,TRBV5-1,TGCGCCAGCAGCTACGACAGGGGGACTGCTTTCTTT,CASSYDRGTAFF
.,few,TRBJ2-2,TRBV7-2,TGTGCCAGCAGCTTATTCACCACCGGGGAGCTGTTTTTT,CASSLFTTGELFF
TRBD2,.,TRBJ2-7,TRBV30,TGTGCCTCCGGGACTAGCGGCTACGAGCAGTACTTC,CASGTSGYEQYF
.,.,TRBJ1-1,TRBV2,TGTGCCAGCAGTGCCCCGGGGGGGTATGAAGCTTTCTTT,CASSAPGGYEAFF
.,.,TRBJ2-5,TRBV9,TGTGCCAGCAGCGTAGAGCCAGAAGGGGGGGAGACCCAGTACTTC,CASSVEPEGGETQYF
TRBD2,.,TRBJ2-3,TRBV11-3,TGTGCCAGCAGCCAACGGCTCGGACTAGCGGGAGCAGATACGCAGTATTTT,CASSQRLGLAGADTQYF
TRBD2,.,TRBJ2-1,TRBV11-2,TGTGCCAGCAGCAGATCGGGACTAGCGGGAGGTGGCAATGAGCAGTTCTTC,CASSRSGLAGGGNEQFF
.,.,TRBJ2-7,TRBV14,TGTGCCAGCAGCGCGGGTCTACCCAGCGAGCAGTACTTC,CASSAGLPSEQYF
TRBD1,.,TRBJ1-2,TRBV30,TGTGCCTGGAGTCCCGGGACAGCTCAGGGCTACACCTTC,CAWSPGTAQGYTF
.,once,TRBJ1-6,TRBV5-1,TGCGCCAGCACCGCCGGGGGCAATAATTCACCCCTCCACTTT,CASTAGGNNSPLHF
TRBD2,.,TRBJ2-1,TRBV28,TGTGCCAGCCGGTACCCCGGGACTAGCGGGCTCAATGAGCAGTTCTTC,CASRYPGTSGLNEQFF
.,.,TRBJ2-7,TRBV7-3,TGTGCCAGCAGCTTAATAGAGGGGCGGGAGCAGTACTTC,CASSLIEGREQYF
.,.,TRBJ2-2,TRBV19,TGTGCCAGTAGCCTTATTAGCGGACCGAACACCGGGGAGCTGTTTTTT,CASSLISGPNTGELFF
TRBD1,once,TRBJ1-6,TRBV7-2,TGTGCCAGCAGCTCCCAGGGGGCCGCCTATAATTCACCCCTCCACTTT,CASSSQGAAYNSPLHF
.,.,TRBJ1-4,TRBV7-2,TGTGCCAGCAGCCCGGGCGGGAGTGGAGAAAAACTGTTTTTT,CASSPGGSGEKLFF
TRBD2,.,TRBJ2-1,TRBV3-1/TRBV3-2,TGTGCCAGCAGCCAAGCGGCTAGCGGGATGGCGGGAGAGCAGTTCTTC,CASSQAASGMAGEQFF
TRBD1,.,TRBJ1-5,TRBV18,TGTGCCAGCTCACCGACAGGGGGATTAGGCAATCAGCCCCAGCATTTT,CASSPTGGLGNQPQHF
.,.,TRBJ2-7,TRBV28,TGTGCCAGCAGCTGGGTGGAGGGACAGCTCTATCTCGAGCAGTACTTC,CASSWVEGQLYLEQYF
.,.,TRBJ2-2,TRBV11-2,TGTGCCAGCAGCTTAAGTCAGGGGAGAAGTGGGACCGGGGAGCTGTTTTTT,CASSLSQGRSGTGELFF
TRBD1,.,TRBJ1-3,TRBV28,TGTGCCAGCAGCCCCTCTGGACAGGGACAAGGAAACACCATATATTTT,CASSPSGQGQGNTIYF
.,.,TRBJ1-5,TRBV9,TGTGCCAGCAGCGTAGGGCCCGGGTACAATCAGCCCCAGCATTTT,CASSVGPGYNQPQHF
.,once,TRBJ2-2,TRBV7-6,TGTGCCAGCAGGTACGGGACGGAGAACACCGGGGAGCTGTTTTTT,CASRYGTENTGELFF
.,.,TRBJ1-2,TRBV28,TGTGCCAGCAGCCTACTAGTAGGTGGAGGCTACACCTTC,CASSLLVGGGYTF